The 10 T cell receptor beta chains in this list originate from one sample, sequenced in a study of blood T cell repertoires in COVID-19. The assay was immunoSEQ multiplex PCR, and TCRdb's table has in-frame clones only and misses some. The sample yields approximately 150,000 clones, approximately 85% seen once. Sequenced input: peripheral blood. These receptors came from a woman older than 75 with COVID-19, enrolled during active disease.

The chain uses TRBV18 and TRBJ1-5; D is possibly TRBD1 (6 bases). V gave up 4 bases and J gave up 4 bases, with 11 bases separating them. This CDR3 has 14 residues. Germline CDR1 reads KGHSH; CDR2 reads LQKENI. CDR3 loop: CASSLERGNQPQHF. DNA for the CDR3: TGTGCCAGCTCACTGGAAAGGGGGAATCAGCCCCAGCATTTT.

The rearrangement joins TRBV7-9 to TRBJ2-2; TRBD1 is a possible D gene (5 bases). The ends were cut back, 5 bases at V and 2 bases at J, with 15 bases in the middle. There are 16 residues in the CDR3. Germline loops: CDR1 SEHNR, CDR2 FQNEAQ (reference sequence). The CDR3 DNA follows: TGTGCCAGCAGCCACCCGCCCGGACAAAACACCGGGGAGCTGTTTTTT. Protein product: CASSHPPGQNTGELFF.

The rearrangement uses TRBV29-1 and TRBJ2-5; 7 nucleotides align to TRBD1. This CDR3 region has 15 residues. V shed 0 bases, J shed 1 base, and the junction held 5 bases outside the gene matches. Germline V gene sequence: CDR1 SQVTM, CDR2 ANQGSEA. The CDR3 sequence is CSVEDRAGGQETQYF. DNA of the CDR3: TGCAGCGTTGAAGATCGGGCAGGGGGCCAAGAGACCCAGTACTTC.

This clone was recorded only once. The chain is built from TRBV6-5 and TRBJ2-1, with D tentatively TRBD1 (6 bases). The germline V gene encodes CDR1 MNHEY and CDR2 SVGAGI. V lost 6 bases, J lost 7 bases, and 19 bases lay in between. The length of the CDR3 is 15 residues. CDR3 nucleotide sequence: TGTGCCAGCAGGGTTCACCCTGGGGGCGGTAATGAGCAGTTCTTC. Translation: CASRVHPGGGNEQFF.

The rearrangement uses TRBV5-1 and TRBJ2-1; perhaps TRBD2 as D (6 bases). The CDR3 extends over 15 amino acids. V was shortened by 2 bases and J by 3 bases, with 12 bases between the two germline ends. Germline lookup yields CDR1 SGHRS and CDR2 YFSETQ. The chain's CDR3 is CASSFGRGGYNEQFF. The DNA of the CDR3 is TGCGCCAGCAGCTTTGGGCGGGGTGGCTACAATGAGCAGTTCTTC.

CDR3 residues: CASSKGLASSTDTQYF. Written as DNA, the CDR3 is TGTGCCAGCAGCAAAGGACTAGCGTCTAGCACAGATACGCAGTATTTT. The chain uses TRBV5-6 and TRBJ2-3; 9 nucleotides align to TRBD2. This CDR3 comprises 16 residues. The V gene end was trimmed by 4 bases and the J gene end by 0 bases; junction bases not matched to a gene: 6. Germline V gene lookup returns CDR1 SGHDT and CDR2 YYEEEE.

The rearrangement uses TRBV6-6 and TRBJ2-1; a weak D match, TRBD1 (5 bases). The ends were cut back, 4 bases at V and 12 bases at J, with 13 bases in the middle. Germline V gene sequence: CDR1 MNHNY, CDR2 SVGAGI (reference sequence). The CDR3 consists of 12 residues. The CDR3 bases are TGTGCCAGCAGTTCCAAAAGGGGTAGGCAGTTCTTC. It encodes CASSSKRGRQFF.

This chain links TRBV28 with TRBJ2-2; 7 bases map to TRBD1. The CDR3 sequence is 16 residues long. The germline gives CDR1 MDHEN, CDR2 SYDVKM. The ends lost 6 bases at V and 0 bases at J; junction bases unmatched: 7. CDR3 sequence: CASRTVDRANTGELFF. CDR3 coding DNA: TGTGCCAGCAGGACCGTTGACAGGGCGAACACCGGGGAGCTGTTTTTT.

This clone was observed once. J is TRBJ2-5 and V is TRBV24-1, with D perhaps matching TRBD1 (6 bases). The CDR3 has 14 amino acids. The V and J ends lost 8 bases and 1 base respectively, with 13 bases between them. Germline CDR1 and CDR2: KGHDR and SFDVKD. Here the CDR3 DNA reads TGTGCCACCACCGATACAGGGCTCCAAGAGACCCAGTACTTC. Its protein is CATTDTGLQETQYF.

The gene calls are TRBV7-3 and TRBJ1-1; TRBD1 is a possible D gene (5 bases). CDR1 and CDR2 (germline): SGHTA, FQGTGA. With 3 bases removed from V and 6 bases from J, the gap between germline ends came to 11 bases. The CDR3 is 13 residues long. CDR3 in amino acids: CASSLGRAAEAFF. CDR3 coding DNA: TGTGCCAGCAGCTTGGGCAGGGCCGCTGAAGCTTTCTTT.